This TCR beta chain was identified in a study of blood T cell repertoires in COVID-19. Study-level information: From T cells, B-cell-depleted T cells, or PBMCs came the material, which was cDNA or gDNA.

Original analysis: The authors estimated nucleated cell counts from reference gene primer amplification. Some clones are missing from TCRdb's copy, which holds only in-frame ones; the method was immunoSEQ multiplex PCR. V, J and clone size reflect that table, while D and trimming were determined from the DNA. The data show a few hundred thousand clones, 70% to 90% seen once. The V gene end was trimmed by 2 bases and the J gene end by 3 bases; junction bases not matched to a gene: 2. The length of the CDR3 is 14 residues. Germline V gene data show CDR1 as MNHEY and CDR2 as SMNVEV (reference sequence).

This sequence originates from a woman in her sixties or seventies with acute or convalescent COVID-19. The genes are TRBV27 and TRBJ1-2, with TRBD1 matching over 8 bases. The sequenced material came from peripheral blood. CDR3 sequence (DNA): TGTGCCAGCAGTTTAGACAGGGGAGACTATGGCTACACCTTC. It specifies CASSLDRGDYGYTF.